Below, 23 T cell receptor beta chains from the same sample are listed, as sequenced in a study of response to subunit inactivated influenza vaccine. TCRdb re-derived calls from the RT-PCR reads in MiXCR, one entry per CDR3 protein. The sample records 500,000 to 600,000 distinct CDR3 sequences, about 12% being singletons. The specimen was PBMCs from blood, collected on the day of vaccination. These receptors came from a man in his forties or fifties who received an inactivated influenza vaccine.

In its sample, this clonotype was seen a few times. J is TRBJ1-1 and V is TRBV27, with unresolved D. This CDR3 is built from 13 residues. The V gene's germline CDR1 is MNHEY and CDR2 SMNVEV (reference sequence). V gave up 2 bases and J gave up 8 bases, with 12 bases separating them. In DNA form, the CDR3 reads TGTGCCAGCAGTTTAGCGGACGGCTACGAAGCTTTCTTT. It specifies CASSLADGYEAFF.

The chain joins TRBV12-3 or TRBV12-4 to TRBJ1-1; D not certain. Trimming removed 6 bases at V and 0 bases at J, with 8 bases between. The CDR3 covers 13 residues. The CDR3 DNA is TGTGCCAGCAGGCTCGTGGTGAACACTGAAGCTTTCTTT. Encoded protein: CASRLVVNTEAFF.

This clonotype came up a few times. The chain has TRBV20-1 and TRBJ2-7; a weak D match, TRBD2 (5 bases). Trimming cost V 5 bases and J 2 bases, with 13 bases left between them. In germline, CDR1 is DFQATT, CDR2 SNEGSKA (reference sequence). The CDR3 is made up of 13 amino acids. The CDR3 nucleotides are TGCAGTGCTCCGGACCGACTAACCTACGAGCAGTACTTC. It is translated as CSAPDRLTYEQYF.

The CDR3 DNA reads TGTGCCAGCAGCGGACGACCGGGACAGCGAAGGATCTCCTACGAGCAGTACTTC. As protein: CASSGRPGQRRISYEQYF. The V call is TRBV11-2, the J call TRBJ2-7; 7 bases agree with TRBD1. J was trimmed by 0 bases and V by 5 bases; bases with no gene match: 16. The CDR3 is made up of 18 amino acids. Germline CDR1 reads SGHAT; CDR2 reads FQNNGV.

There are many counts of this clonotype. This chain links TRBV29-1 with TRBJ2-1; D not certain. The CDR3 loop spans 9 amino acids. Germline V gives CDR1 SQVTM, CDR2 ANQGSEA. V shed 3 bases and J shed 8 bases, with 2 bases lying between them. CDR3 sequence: CSVDYEQFF. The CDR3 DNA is TGCAGCGTTGATTATGAGCAGTTCTTC.

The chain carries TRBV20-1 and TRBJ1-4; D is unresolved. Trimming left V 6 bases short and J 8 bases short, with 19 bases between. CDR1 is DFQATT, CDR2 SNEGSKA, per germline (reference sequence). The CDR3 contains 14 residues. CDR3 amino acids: CSAQVDGIGEKLFF. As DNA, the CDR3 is TGCAGTGCCCAGGTGGACGGGATTGGGGAAAAACTGTTTTTT.

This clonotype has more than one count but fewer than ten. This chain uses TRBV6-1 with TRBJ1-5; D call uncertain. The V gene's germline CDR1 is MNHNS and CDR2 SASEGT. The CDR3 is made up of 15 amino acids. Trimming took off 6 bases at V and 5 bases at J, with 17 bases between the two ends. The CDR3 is CASSPGELPYQPQHF. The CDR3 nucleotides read TGTGCCAGCAGCCCAGGTGAGCTTCCATATCAGCCCCAGCATTTT.

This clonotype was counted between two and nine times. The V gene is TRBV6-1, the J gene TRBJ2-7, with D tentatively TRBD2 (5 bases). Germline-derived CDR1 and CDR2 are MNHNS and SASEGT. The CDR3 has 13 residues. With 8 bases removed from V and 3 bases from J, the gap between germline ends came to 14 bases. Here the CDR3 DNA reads TGTGCCAGCGCCGCGGTGACTATCTACGAGCAGTACTTC. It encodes CASAAVTIYEQYF.

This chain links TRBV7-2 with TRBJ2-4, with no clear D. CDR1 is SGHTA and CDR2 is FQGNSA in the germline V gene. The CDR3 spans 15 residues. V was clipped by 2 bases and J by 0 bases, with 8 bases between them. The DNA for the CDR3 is TGTGCCAGCAGCTTAACCCGACTAGCCAAAAACATTCAGTACTTC. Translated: CASSLTRLAKNIQYF.

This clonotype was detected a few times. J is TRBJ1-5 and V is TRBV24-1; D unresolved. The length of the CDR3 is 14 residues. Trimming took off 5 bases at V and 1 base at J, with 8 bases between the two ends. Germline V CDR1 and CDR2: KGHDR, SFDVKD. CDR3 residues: CATSVAGSNQPQHF. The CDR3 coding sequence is TGTGCCACCAGTGTGGCGGGGAGCAATCAGCCCCAGCATTTT.

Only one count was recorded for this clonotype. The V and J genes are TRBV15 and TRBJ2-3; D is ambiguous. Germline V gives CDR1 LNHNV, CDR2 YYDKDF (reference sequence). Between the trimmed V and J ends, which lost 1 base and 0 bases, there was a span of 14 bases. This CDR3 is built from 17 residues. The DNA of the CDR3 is TGTGCCACCAGCAGAGTAACCAGTTGGGTTAGCACAGATACGCAGTATTTT. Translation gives CATSRVTSWVSTDTQYF.

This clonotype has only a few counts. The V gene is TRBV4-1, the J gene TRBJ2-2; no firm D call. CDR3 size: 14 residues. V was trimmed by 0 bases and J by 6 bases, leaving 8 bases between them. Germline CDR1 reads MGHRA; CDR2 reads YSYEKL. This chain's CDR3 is CASSQDPRAGELFF. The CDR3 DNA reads TGCGCCAGCAGCCAAGATCCTCGGGCCGGGGAGCTGTTTTTT.

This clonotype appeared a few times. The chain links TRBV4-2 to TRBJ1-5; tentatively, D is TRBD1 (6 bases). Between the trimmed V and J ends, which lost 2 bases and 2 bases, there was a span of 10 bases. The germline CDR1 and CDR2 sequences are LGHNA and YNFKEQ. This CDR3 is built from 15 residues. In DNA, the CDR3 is TGTGCCAGCAGCCAACAAAACAGGGGCAATCAGCCCCAGCATTTT. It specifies CASSQQNRGNQPQHF.

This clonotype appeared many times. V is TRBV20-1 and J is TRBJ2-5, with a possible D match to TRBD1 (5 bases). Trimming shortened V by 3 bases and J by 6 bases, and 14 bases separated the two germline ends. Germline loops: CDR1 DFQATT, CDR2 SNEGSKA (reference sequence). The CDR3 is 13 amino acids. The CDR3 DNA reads TGCAGTGCTAGTCCCAGGGTTTTGAAGACCCAGTACTTC. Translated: CSASPRVLKTQYF.

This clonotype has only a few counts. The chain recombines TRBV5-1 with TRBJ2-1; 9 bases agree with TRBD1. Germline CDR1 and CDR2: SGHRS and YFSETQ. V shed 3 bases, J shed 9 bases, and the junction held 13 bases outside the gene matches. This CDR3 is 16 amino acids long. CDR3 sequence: CASSSSGDRVRGEQFF. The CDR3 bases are TGCGCCAGCAGCTCTTCCGGGGACAGGGTCCGGGGTGAGCAGTTCTTC.

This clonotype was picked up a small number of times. CDR3: CASSYGQLNEKLFF. CDR3 DNA: TGTGCCAGCAGTTACGGGCAGCTCAATGAAAAACTGTTTTTT. This chain connects TRBV6-5 to TRBJ1-4; D gene unclear. V was pared by 2 bases and J by 5 bases, with 9 bases between. Germline values: CDR1 MNHEY, CDR2 SVGAGI. The CDR3 is 14 amino acids.

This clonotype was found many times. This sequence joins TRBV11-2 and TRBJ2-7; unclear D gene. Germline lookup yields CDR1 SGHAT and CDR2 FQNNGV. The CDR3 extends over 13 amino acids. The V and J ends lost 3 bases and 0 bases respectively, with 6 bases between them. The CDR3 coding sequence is TGTGCCAGCAGCTTGGCTCACTCCTACGAGCAGTACTTC. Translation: CASSLAHSYEQYF. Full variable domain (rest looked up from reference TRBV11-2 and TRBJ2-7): EAGVAQSPRYKIIEKRQSVAFWCNPISGHATLYWYQQILGQGPKLLIQFQNNGVVDDSQLPKDRFSAERLKGVDSTLKIQPAKLEDSAVYLCASSLAHSYEQYFGPGTRLTVT.

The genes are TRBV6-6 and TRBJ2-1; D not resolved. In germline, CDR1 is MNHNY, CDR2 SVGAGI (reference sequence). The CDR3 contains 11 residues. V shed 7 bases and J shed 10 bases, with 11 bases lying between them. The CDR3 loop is CASTSQTEQFF. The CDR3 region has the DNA TGTGCCAGCACCTCACAAACGGAGCAGTTCTTC.

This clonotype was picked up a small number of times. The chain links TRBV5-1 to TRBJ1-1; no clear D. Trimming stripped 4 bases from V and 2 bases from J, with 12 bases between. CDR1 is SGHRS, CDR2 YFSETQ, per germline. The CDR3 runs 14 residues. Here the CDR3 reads CASSEIGINTEAFF. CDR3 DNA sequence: TGCGCCAGCAGCGAAATAGGCATAAACACTGAAGCTTTCTTT.

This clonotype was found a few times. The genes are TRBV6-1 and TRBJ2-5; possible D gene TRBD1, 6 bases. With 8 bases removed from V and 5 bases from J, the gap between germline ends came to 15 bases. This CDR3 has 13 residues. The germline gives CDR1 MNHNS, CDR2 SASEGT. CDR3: CASQKQGRETQYF. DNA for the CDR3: TGTGCCAGCCAAAAACAGGGACGGGAGACCCAGTACTTC.

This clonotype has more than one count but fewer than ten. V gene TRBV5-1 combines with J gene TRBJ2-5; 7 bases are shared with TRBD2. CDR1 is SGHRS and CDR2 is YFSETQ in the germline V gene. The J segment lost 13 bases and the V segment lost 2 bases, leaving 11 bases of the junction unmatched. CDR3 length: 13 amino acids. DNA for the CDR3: TGCGCCAGCAGCTTAAGCGGGACCGACCCCCCGTACTTC. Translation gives CASSLSGTDPPYF.

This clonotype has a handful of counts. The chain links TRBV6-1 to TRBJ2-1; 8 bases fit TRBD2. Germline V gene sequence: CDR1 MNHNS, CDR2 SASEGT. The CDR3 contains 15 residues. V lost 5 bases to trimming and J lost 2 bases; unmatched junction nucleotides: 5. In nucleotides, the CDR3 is TGTGCCAGCAGTCAATCAGCGGGGGCCTACAATGAGCAGTTCTTC. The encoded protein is CASSQSAGAYNEQFF.

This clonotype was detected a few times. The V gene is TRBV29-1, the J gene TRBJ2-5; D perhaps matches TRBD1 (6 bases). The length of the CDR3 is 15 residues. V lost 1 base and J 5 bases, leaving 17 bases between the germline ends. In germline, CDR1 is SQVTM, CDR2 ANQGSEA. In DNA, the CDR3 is TGCAGCGTTGAAGCCGGACAAAACAGGGTCGAGACCCAGTACTTC. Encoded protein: CSVEAGQNRVETQYF.